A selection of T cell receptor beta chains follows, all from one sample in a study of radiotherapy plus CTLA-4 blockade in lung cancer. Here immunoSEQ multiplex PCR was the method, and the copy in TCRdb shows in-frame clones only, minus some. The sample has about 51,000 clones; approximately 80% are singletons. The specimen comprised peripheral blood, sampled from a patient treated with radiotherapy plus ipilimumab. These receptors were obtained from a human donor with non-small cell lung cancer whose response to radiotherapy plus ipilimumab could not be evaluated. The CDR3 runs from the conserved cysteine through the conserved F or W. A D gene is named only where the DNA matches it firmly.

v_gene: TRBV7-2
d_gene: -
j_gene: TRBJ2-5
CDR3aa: CASSRAGRAYETQYF

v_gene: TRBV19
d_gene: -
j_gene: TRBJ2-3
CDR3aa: CASSMSPGDTQYF

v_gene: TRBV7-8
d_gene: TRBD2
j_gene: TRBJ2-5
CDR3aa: CASSLSFRVSSSGRVQETQYF

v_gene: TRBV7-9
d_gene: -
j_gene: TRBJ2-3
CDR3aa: CASSLVTGTDTQYF

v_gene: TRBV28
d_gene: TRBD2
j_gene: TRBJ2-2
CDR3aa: CASRGGLAGTGELFF

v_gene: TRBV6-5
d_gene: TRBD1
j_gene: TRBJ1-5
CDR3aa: CASSFGQGGDQPQHF

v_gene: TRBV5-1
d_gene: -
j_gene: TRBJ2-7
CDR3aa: CASSPSTVSEQYF

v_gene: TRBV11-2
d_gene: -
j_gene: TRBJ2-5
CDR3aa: CASSWAAGVETQYF

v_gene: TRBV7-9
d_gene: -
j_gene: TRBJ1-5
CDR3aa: CASSLAQGQPQHF

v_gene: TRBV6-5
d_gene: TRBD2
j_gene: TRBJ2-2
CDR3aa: CAACGGWAGELFF

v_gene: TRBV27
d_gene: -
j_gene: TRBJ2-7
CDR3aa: CASSRNPMSYYEQYF

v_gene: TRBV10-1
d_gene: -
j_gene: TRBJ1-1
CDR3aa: CASSESRGGGFTEAFF

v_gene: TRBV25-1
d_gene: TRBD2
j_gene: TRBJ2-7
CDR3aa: CASSSMTSRGKLYEQYF

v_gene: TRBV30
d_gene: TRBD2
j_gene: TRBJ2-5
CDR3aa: CAWRALAGVGETQYF

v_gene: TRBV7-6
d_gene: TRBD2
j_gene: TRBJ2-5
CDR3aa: CASSSRLGASGGENQETQYF

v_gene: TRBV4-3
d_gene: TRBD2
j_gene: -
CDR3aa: CASSPGTSGGGEQYF

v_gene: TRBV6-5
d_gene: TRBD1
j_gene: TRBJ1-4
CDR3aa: CASSRTGNEKLFF

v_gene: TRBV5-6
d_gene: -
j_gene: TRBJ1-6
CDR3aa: CASSGGGISPLHF

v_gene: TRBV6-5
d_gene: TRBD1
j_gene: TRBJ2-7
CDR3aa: CASSYSTGFSEQYF

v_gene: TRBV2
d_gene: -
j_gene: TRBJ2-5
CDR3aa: CASTAGLQETQYF

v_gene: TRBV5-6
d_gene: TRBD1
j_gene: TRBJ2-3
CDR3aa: CASSSKTGVQTDTQYF

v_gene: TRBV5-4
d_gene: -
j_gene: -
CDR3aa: CASSSTSYSYEQYF

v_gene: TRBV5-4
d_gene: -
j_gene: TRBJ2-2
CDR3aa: CASSLFTGANTGELFF

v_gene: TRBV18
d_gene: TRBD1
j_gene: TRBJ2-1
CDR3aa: CASSSTGSPYNEQFF

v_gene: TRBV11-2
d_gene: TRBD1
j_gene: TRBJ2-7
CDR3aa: CASSLDRTGLYEQYF

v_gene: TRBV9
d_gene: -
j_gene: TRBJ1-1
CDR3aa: CASSQGHQGDTEAFF

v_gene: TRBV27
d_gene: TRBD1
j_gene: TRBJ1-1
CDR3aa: CASSVQGALRNTEAFF

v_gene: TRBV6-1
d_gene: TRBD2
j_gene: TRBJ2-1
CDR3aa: CASSGTRGDDNEQFF

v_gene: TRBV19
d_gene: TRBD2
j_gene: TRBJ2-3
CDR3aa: CASSSGRDTDTQYF

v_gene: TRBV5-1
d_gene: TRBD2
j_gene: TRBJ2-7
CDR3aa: CASSLGTSGGRVGEQYF

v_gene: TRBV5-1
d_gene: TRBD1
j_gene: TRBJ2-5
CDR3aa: CASSLGQGVAETQYF

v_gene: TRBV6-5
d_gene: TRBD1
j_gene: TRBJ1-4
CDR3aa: CASSLQGASNEKLFF

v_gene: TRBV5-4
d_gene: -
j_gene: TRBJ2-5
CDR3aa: CASSLDLQETQYF

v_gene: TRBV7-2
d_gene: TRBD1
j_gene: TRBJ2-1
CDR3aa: CASSLGGTGFGEQFF

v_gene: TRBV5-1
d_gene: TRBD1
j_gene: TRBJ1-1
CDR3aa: CASSLTGGLTEAFF

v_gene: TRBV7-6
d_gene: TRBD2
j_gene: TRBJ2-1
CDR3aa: CASSLAGGGVLEQFF

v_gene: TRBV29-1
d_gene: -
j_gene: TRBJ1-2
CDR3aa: CSTSDRFGNYGYTF

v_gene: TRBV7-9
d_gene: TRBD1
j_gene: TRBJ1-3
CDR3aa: CASSPQGAPGNTIYF

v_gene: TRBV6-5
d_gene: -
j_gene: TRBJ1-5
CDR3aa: CASSSGAGSNQPQHF

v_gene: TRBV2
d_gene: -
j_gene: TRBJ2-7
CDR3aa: CASSAQGNEQYF

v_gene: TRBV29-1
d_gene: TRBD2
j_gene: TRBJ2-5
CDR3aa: CSVERGAGGSETQYF

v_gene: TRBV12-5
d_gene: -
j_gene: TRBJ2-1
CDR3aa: CASGTSISREQFF

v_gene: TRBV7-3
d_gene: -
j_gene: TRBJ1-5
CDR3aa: CATPGKHQPQHF

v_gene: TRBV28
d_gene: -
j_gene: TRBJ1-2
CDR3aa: CASAPTDFYGYTF

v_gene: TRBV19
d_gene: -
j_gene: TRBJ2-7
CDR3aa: CASSLGAGVREQYF